The 26 T cell receptor beta chains below come from one sample, sequenced in a study of cytomegalovirus exposure and HLA in healthy donors (dated by TCRdb to 2016 to 2017). Receptors were amplified or captured by the immunoSEQ multiplex PCR assay. For the multiplex PCR, a mixture combining 60 forward primers for TCR Vbeta segments and 13 reverse primers for TCR Jbeta segments was used. TCRdb provides this immuneACCESS table in a form limited to in-frame rearrangements. Some clones are lacking; in checked studies, under half of them reflect an unresolved V gene, and why the rest are absent is not known. The table of this sample itemizes roughly 120,000 clones. The leading ten clones occupy 3.6% of the sample. Input material: PBMCs. The receptors derive from a man aged 18 to 30 in good health and CMV-seronegative.

The chain combines TRBV27 with TRBJ2-2; no clear D. This CDR3 is built from 13 residues. Germline V lookup: CDR1 MNHEY, CDR2 SMNVEV (reference sequence). Trimming took 4 bases from V and 7 from J, leaving 10 bases between them. Here the CDR3 reads CASSSSLRGELFF. The CDR3 nucleotides are TGTGCCAGCAGTTCCTCTCTGCGCGGGGAGCTGTTTTTT.

This chain connects TRBV5-1 to TRBJ1-1; TRBD1 is a possible D gene (6 bases). The germline gives CDR1 SGHRS, CDR2 YFSETQ. V lost 0 bases, J lost 3 bases, and 12 bases lay in between. There are 15 residues in the CDR3. The CDR3 sequence: CASSLAGGLDTEAFF. The CDR3 DNA reads TGCGCCAGCAGCTTGGCCGGGGGGCTGGACACTGAAGCTTTCTTT.

V usage is TRBV6-5 and J usage is TRBJ1-1; D gene uncertain. Trimming removed 0 bases from V and 5 bases from J, with 13 bases in between. From germline, CDR1 is MNHEY and CDR2 SVGAGI. The length of the CDR3 is 15 residues. CDR3 amino acids: CASSYSRGLRTEAFF. In DNA, the CDR3 is TGTGCCAGCAGTTACTCACGCGGGCTGCGAACTGAAGCTTTCTTT.

The rearrangement joins TRBV27 to TRBJ2-7, with 11 positions matching TRBD1. The CDR3 contains 17 residues. The V and J ends lost 3 bases and 3 bases, in that order; junction bases with no gene match: 10. Germline V CDR1 and CDR2: MNHEY, SMNVEV (reference sequence). The CDR3: CASSFNSPGQGVYEQYF. DNA for the CDR3: TGTGCCAGCAGTTTCAACTCACCGGGACAGGGGGTCTACGAGCAGTACTTC.

The V gene is TRBV5-6, the J gene TRBJ1-2; weak D call: TRBD1 (6 bases). Trimming cost V 3 bases and J 8 bases, with 17 bases left between them. The CDR3 extends over 14 amino acids. Germline V lookup: CDR1 SGHDT, CDR2 YYEEEE. The CDR3 loop reads CASSSKQGGWGYTF. In nucleotides, the CDR3 is TGTGCCAGCAGCTCCAAACAGGGTGGCTGGGGCTACACCTTC.

The chain carries TRBV27 and TRBJ2-5; TRBD1 matches at 10 bases. The length of the CDR3 is 15 residues. CDR1 and CDR2 from the germline V gene are MNHEY and SMNVEV (reference sequence). The trim removed 7 bases at V and 9 bases at J, leaving 14 bases unmatched. CDR3 sequence reads: CASKTGTGDWGAQYF. Written as DNA, the CDR3 is TGTGCCAGCAAAACCGGGACAGGGGATTGGGGGGCCCAGTACTTC.

The rearrangement uses TRBV7-8 and TRBJ1-1; TRBD1 agrees at 8 bases. After removal of 5 bases from V and 3 bases from J, the junction contained 8 bases not matched to a gene. This CDR3 comprises 15 residues. Germline V lookup: CDR1 SGHVS, CDR2 FQNEAQ. CDR3 nucleotides: TGTGCCAGCAGCCTCCGGACAGGGAGGGACACTGAAGCTTTCTTT. Translation gives CASSLRTGRDTEAFF.

V is TRBV5-1 and J is TRBJ2-3; D is perhaps TRBD2 (6 bases). The CDR3 is 15 amino acids. V was trimmed by 7 bases and J by 5 bases, leaving 20 bases between them. Germline-derived CDR1 and CDR2 are SGHRS and YFSETQ. The CDR3 sequence is CASAHNGGKEDTQYF. The DNA for the CDR3 is TGCGCCAGCGCCCACAACGGAGGGAAGGAAGATACGCAGTATTTT.

The CDR3 coding sequence is TGCGCCAGCAGCCCTCGGGGAGTAGGTTTCTACGAGCAGTACTTC. Protein product: CASSPRGVGFYEQYF. V is TRBV5-1 and J is TRBJ2-7, with a possible D match to TRBD2 (5 bases). The CDR3 runs 15 residues. V was pared by 4 bases and J by 3 bases, with 17 bases between. The germline V gene has CDR1 SGHRS and CDR2 YFSETQ.

The chain is built from TRBV4-1 and TRBJ1-3; 8 positions match TRBD1. The CDR3 runs to 18 residues. Trimming took 3 bases from V and 0 from J; bases not matched to a gene: 10. Germline assignment: CDR1 MGHRA and CDR2 YSYEKL. As DNA, the CDR3 is TGCGCCAGCAGCCAGACCCCAGGGGGCTTCCTCTCTGGAAACACCATATATTTT. Its protein is CASSQTPGGFLSGNTIYF.

The V gene is TRBV28, the J gene TRBJ1-1, with 7 bases matching TRBD1. The ends lost 6 bases at V and 4 bases at J; junction bases unmatched: 8. The V gene's germline CDR1 is MDHEN and CDR2 SYDVKM. This CDR3 comprises 14 residues. CDR3 sequence reads: CASRNPGTATEAFF. CDR3 bases: TGTGCCAGCAGAAACCCAGGGACAGCCACTGAAGCTTTCTTT.

The chain carries TRBV5-4 and TRBJ2-2; 8 nucleotides line up with TRBD2. The J segment lost 6 bases and the V segment lost 0 bases, leaving 7 bases of the junction unmatched. Germline V gives CDR1 SGHNT, CDR2 YYREEE (reference sequence). The CDR3 spans 16 residues. The CDR3 DNA is TGTGCCAGCAGCTTGGGACTAGCGACTTATTCCGGGGAGCTGTTTTTT. It specifies CASSLGLATYSGELFF. Supplemented by reference TRBV5-4 and TRBJ2-2, the full variable domain reads ETGVTQSPTHLIKTRGQQVTLRCSSQSGHNTVSWYQQALGQGPQFIFQYYREEENGRGNFPPRFSGLQFPNYSSELNVNALELDDSALYLCASSLGLATYSGELFFGEGSRLTVL.

J is TRBJ2-1 and V is TRBV27; D call uncertain. The CDR3 covers 14 residues. The germline CDR1 and CDR2 sequences are MNHEY and SMNVEV (reference sequence). V was shortened by 0 bases and J by 4 bases, with 7 bases between the two germline ends. CDR3 residues: CASSLSADYNEQFF. The CDR3, as DNA: TGTGCCAGCAGTTTATCGGCCGATTACAATGAGCAGTTCTTC.

In the case of this clone: Distinct nucleotide sequences in the sample also encode this CDR3. This sequence joins TRBV5-1 and TRBJ2-7; 10 bases are a match to TRBD1. The CDR3 loop spans 22 amino acids. CDR1 SGHRS and CDR2 YFSETQ come from the germline V gene. J gave up 1 base and V 1 base, and 23 bases lay outside the gene matches. The CDR3 is CASSLRPPTTGGVGVGSYEQYF. The DNA for the CDR3 is TGCGCCAGCAGCTTGCGTCCCCCTACGACAGGGGGCGTTGGGGTCGGATCCTACGAGCAGTACTTC.

CDR3 sequence: CASSIRDYNQPQHF. DNA for the CDR3: TGTGCCAGTAGTATACGGGACTATAATCAGCCCCAGCATTTT. J is TRBJ1-5 and V is TRBV19; a possible D gene is TRBD1 (5 bases). Trimming stripped 2 bases from V and 4 bases from J, with 9 bases between. From germline, CDR1 is LNHDA and CDR2 SQIVND (reference sequence). CDR3 size: 14 residues.

The V call is TRBV27, the J call TRBJ2-7, with 9 bases matching TRBD2. The CDR3 has 16 amino acids. Germline assignment: CDR1 MNHEY and CDR2 SMNVEV (reference sequence). Losses at the gene ends were 3 bases for V and 2 bases for J; bases not matched to a gene: 8. The CDR3 bases are TGTGCCAGCAGTTTGTCCCGGCTAGCGGGGACCTACGAGCAGTACTTC. Protein product: CASSLSRLAGTYEQYF.

The gene calls are TRBV7-9 and TRBJ2-5, with 8 bases fitting TRBD1. The J segment lost 0 bases and the V segment lost 7 bases, leaving 4 bases of the junction unmatched. CDR1 SEHNR and CDR2 FQNEAQ come from the germline V gene (reference sequence). This CDR3 has 14 amino acids. Here the CDR3 DNA reads TGTGCCAGCACCGACAGGGGACACCAAGAGACCCAGTACTTC. Translation: CASTDRGHQETQYF. Full variable domain (missing parts from reference TRBV7-9 and TRBJ2-5): DTGVSQNPRHKITKRGQNVTFRCDPISEHNRLYWYRQTLGQGPEFLTYFQNEAQLEKSRLLSDRFSAERPKGSFSTLEIQRTEQGDSAMYLCASTDRGHQETQYFGPGTRLLVL.

The chain has TRBV6-4 and TRBJ2-1; D possibly corresponds to TRBD2 (7 bases). V lost 5 bases, J lost 3 bases, and 14 bases lay in between. This CDR3 is 15 amino acids long. Germline V gives CDR1 MRHNA, CDR2 SNTAGT. The CDR3: CASSLRGGDYNEQFF. The CDR3 nucleotides read TGTGCCAGCAGTTTAAGAGGGGGGGACTACAATGAGCAGTTCTTC.

The rearrangement joins TRBV6-5 to TRBJ2-5; D gene uncertain. Germline values: CDR1 MNHEY, CDR2 SVGAGI. V dropped 6 bases and J dropped 2 bases, with 10 bases sitting between them. There are 13 residues in the CDR3. CDR3 sequence (DNA): TGTGCCAGCAGCCATAGTGAGCAAGAGACCCAGTACTTC. It yields the protein CASSHSEQETQYF.

This chain uses TRBV7-2 with TRBJ1-6; D gene ambiguous. CDR1 is SGHTA, CDR2 FQGNSA, per germline. V dropped 3 bases and J dropped 0 bases, with 6 bases sitting between them. The CDR3 covers 15 residues. The CDR3 loop is CASSFRGSYNSPLHF. CDR3 DNA: TGTGCCAGCAGCTTTCGGGGCTCCTATAATTCACCCCTCCACTTT.

The genes are TRBV9 and TRBJ2-7; possible D gene TRBD2, 5 bases. The CDR3 consists of 14 residues. V lost 2 bases and J lost 3, with 12 bases in between. The germline CDR1 and CDR2 sequences are SGDLS and YYNGEE. This CDR3 is CASSVLGDHYEQYF. The CDR3 bases are TGTGCCAGCAGCGTCCTCGGGGATCACTACGAGCAGTACTTC.

Notes on this clone: Additional DNA sequences in this sample encode the identical CDR3. V gene TRBV6-5 combines with J gene TRBJ1-5; D perhaps matches TRBD1 (5 bases). Germline V gene data show CDR1 as MNHEY and CDR2 as SVGAGI. Trimming took 0 bases from V and 7 from J, leaving 13 bases between them. The CDR3 has 15 residues. As DNA, the CDR3 is TGTGCCAGCAGTTACTCGAGGTGGGGGGGGCAGCCCCAGCATTTT. Translating gives CASSYSRWGGQPQHF.

This chain links TRBV27 with TRBJ2-7, with TRBD2 identical over 8 bases. Germline V lookup: CDR1 MNHEY, CDR2 SMNVEV (reference sequence). This CDR3 contains 14 residues. Unmatched junction bases numbered 13, after V lost 8 bases and J lost 7 bases. The chain's CDR3 is CASVAGPKGGEQYF. Written as DNA, the CDR3 is TGTGCCAGCGTAGCGGGGCCCAAGGGGGGGGAGCAGTACTTC.

This chain uses TRBV18 with TRBJ2-7; tentatively, D is TRBD1 (8 bases). CDR3 length: 19 amino acids. CDR1 KGHSH and CDR2 LQKENI come from the germline V gene. The ends were cut back, 4 bases at V and 1 base at J, with 26 bases in the middle. The CDR3 region is CASSHRGELQGEGSYEQYF. The CDR3 bases are TGTGCCAGCTCACACCGTGGGGAGTTACAGGGGGAGGGGTCCTACGAGCAGTACTTC. The full variable domain, its missing parts supplied by reference TRBV18 and TRBJ2-7, is NAGVMQNPRHLVRRRGQEARLRCSPMKGHSHVYWYRQLPEEGLKFMVYLQKENIIDESGMPKERFSAEFPKEGPSILRIQQVVRGDSAAYFCASSHRGELQGEGSYEQYFGPGTRLTVT.

The V call is TRBV5-1, the J call TRBJ2-5, with TRBD2 matching over 10 bases. The better agreement between TRBJ2-7 and the DNA end casts doubt on the J call. This CDR3 region has 14 residues. Germline CDR1 reads SGHRS; CDR2 reads YFSETQ. The DNA for the CDR3 is TGCGCCAGCACTCAGCTAGCGGGAGTAACCGAGCAGTACTTC. It translates to CASTQLAGVTEQYF.

The V call is TRBV7-9, the J call TRBJ2-1, with D uncertain. Per germline, CDR1 SEHNR and CDR2 FQNEAQ (reference sequence). The V end lost 7 bases, the J end lost 6 bases, and 10 bases lay between the germline ends. The CDR3 runs 12 residues. CDR3 in amino acids: CASTEETNEQFF. CDR3 nucleotide sequence: TGTGCCAGCACCGAGGAAACCAATGAGCAGTTCTTC.